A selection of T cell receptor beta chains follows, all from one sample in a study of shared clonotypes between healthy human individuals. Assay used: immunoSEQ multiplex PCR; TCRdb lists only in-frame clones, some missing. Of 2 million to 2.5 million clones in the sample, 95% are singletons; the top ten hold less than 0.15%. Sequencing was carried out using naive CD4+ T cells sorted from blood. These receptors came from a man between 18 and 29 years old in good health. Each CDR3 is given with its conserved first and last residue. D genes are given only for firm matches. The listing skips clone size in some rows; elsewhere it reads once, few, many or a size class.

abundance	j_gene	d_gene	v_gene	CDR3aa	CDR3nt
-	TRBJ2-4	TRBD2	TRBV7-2	CASSPLASGGRNIQYF	TGTGCCAGCAGTCCGTTGGCTAGCGGGGGGAGAAACATTCAGTACTTC
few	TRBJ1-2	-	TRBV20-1	CSAAQGGGYTF	TGCAGTGCTGCACAGGGCGGAGGCTACACCTTC
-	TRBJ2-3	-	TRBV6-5	CASSSSTDTQYF	TGTGCCAGCAGCTCCTCCACAGATACGCAGTATTTT
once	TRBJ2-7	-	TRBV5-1	CASSLALDRTYEQYF	TGCGCCAGCAGCTTGGCCCTGGACAGAACCTACGAGCAGTACTTC
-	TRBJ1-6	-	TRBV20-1	CSALALHF	TGCAGTGCTTTAGCCCTCCACTTT
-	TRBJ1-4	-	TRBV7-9	CASSLELLENEKLFF	TGTGCCAGCAGCTTAGAGTTATTGGAAAATGAAAAACTGTTTTTT
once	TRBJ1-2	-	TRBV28	CASSSGTYGYTF	TGTGCCAGCAGTTCAGGGACTTATGGCTACACCTTC
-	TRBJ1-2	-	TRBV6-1	CASSIRDGYTF	TGTGCCAGCAGCATCAGGGATGGCTACACCTTC
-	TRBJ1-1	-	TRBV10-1	CASRNQVNTEAFF	TGCGCCAGCAGGAACCAAGTGAACACTGAAGCTTTCTTT
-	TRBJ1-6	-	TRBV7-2	CASSLAYNSPLHF	TGTGCCAGCAGCCTGGCCTATAATTCACCCCTCCACTTT
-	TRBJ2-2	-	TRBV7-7	CASSLRQNTGELFF	TGTGCTAGCAGCTTAAGACAAAACACCGGGGAGCTGTTTTTT
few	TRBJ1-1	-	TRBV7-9	CASSVGVRREAFF	TGTGCCAGCAGCGTCGGGGTGAGACGTGAAGCTTTCTTT
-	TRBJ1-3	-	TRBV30	CAWSTADGYSGNTIYF	TGTGCCTGGAGTACCGCGGACGGGTACTCTGGAAACACCATATATTTT
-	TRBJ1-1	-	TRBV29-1	CSVEVTVNTEAFF	TGCAGCGTTGAAGTGACAGTGAACACTGAAGCTTTCTTT
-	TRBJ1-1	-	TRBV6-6	CASSLGEMNTEAFF	TGTGCCAGCAGCCTAGGAGAAATGAACACTGAAGCTTTCTTT
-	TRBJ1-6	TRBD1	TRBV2	CASSGRDSSNSPLHF	TGTGCCAGCAGTGGCCGGGACAGCTCTAATTCACCCCTCCACTTT
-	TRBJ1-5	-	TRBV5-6	CASSGVNQPQHF	TGTGCCAGCAGCGGGGTAAATCAGCCCCAGCATTTT
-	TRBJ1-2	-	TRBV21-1	CASFPGGRDGYTF	TGTGCCAGCTTTCCGGGGGGACGGGATGGCTACACCTTC
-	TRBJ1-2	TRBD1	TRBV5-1	CASSPDRVGYTF	TGCGCCAGCAGCCCAGACAGGGTCGGCTACACCTTC
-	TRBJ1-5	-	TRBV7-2	CASSLVGGIQPQHF	TGTGCCAGCAGCTTAGTCGGCGGGATTCAGCCCCAGCATTTT
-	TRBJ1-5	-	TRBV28	CASRSTPGVPGPQHF	TGTGCCAGCAGGTCTACCCCAGGGGTCCCTGGTCCCCAGCATTTT
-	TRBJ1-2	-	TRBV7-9	CASSLDAIYGYTF	TGTGCCAGCAGCTTAGACGCTATCTATGGCTACACCTTC
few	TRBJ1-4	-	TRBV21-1	CASSNWGTNEKLFF	TGTGCCAGCAGCAATTGGGGGACTAATGAAAAACTGTTTTTT
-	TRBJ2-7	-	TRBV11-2	CASSLYYDYEQYF	TGTGCCAGCAGCTTATACTATGATTACGAGCAGTACTTC
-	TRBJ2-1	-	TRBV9	CASSVVAAAYNEQFF	TGTGCCAGCAGCGTAGTAGCGGCCGCCTACAATGAGCAGTTCTTC
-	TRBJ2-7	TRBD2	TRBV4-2	CASSQDLGLAGGSLSYEQYF	TGTGCCAGCAGCCAAGATTTAGGACTAGCGGGAGGCTCCTTATCCTACGAGCAGTACTTC
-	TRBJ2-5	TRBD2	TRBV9	CASSVHRGTNQETQYF	TGTGCCAGCAGCGTTCATCGGGGGACTAACCAAGAGACCCAGTACTTC
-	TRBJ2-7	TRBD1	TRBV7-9	CASSLAGQGAYEQYF	TGTGCCAGCAGCTTAGCAGGCCAGGGGGCCTACGAGCAGTACTTC
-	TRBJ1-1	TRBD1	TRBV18	CASSIVQGKMNTEAFF	TGTGCCAGCTCAATAGTACAGGGGAAAATGAACACTGAAGCTTTCTTT
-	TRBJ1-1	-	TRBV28	CASSPRITMNTEAFF	TGTGCCAGCAGCCCACGGATAACTATGAACACTGAAGCTTTCTTT
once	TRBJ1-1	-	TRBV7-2	CASRKGAPSEAFF	TGTGCCAGCAGAAAAGGGGCGCCATCTGAAGCTTTCTTT
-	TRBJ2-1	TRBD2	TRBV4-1	CASSQDRSGGYNEQFF	TGCGCCAGCAGCCAAGATAGGAGCGGGGGGTACAATGAGCAGTTCTTC
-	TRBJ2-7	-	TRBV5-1	CASSLDGYRYEQYF	TGCGCCAGCAGCTTGGACGGGTATAGATACGAGCAGTACTTC
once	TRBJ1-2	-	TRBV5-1	CASHPGGLKDYGYTF	TGCGCCAGCCACCCTGGCGGGTTAAAAGACTATGGCTACACCTTC
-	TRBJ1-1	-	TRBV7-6	CASSLASGVSEAFF	TGTGCCAGCAGCTTAGCGAGCGGGGTTTCTGAAGCTTTCTTT
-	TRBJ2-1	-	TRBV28	CASSPGYEQFF	TGTGCCAGCAGCCCAGGGTATGAGCAGTTCTTC
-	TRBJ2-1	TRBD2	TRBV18	CASSPPAGDGYEQFF	TGTGCCAGCTCACCACCCGCGGGAGATGGTTATGAGCAGTTCTTC
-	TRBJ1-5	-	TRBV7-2	CASSLTGKDQPQHF	TGTGCCAGCAGCTTAACTGGTAAGGATCAGCCCCAGCATTTT
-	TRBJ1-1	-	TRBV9	CASSATGNTEAFF	TGTGCCAGCAGCGCCACAGGTAACACTGAAGCTTTCTTT
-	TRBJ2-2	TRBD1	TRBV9	CASSQGQGATGELFF	TGTGCCAGCAGCCAGGGACAGGGTGCCACCGGGGAGCTGTTTTTT
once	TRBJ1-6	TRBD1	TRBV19	CASMAGQGDSPLHF	TGTGCCAGTATGGCGGGACAGGGCGATTCACCCCTCCACTTT
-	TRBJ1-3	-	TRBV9	CASSVGGISGNTIYF	TGTGCCAGCAGCGTAGGGGGGATCTCTGGAAACACCATATATTTT
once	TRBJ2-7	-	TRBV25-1	CASSDSGHLYEQYF	TGTGCCAGCAGTGATTCTGGACACCTCTACGAGCAGTACTTC
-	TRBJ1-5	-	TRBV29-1	CSAQASNQPQHF	TGCAGCGCACAGGCTAGCAATCAGCCCCAGCATTTT